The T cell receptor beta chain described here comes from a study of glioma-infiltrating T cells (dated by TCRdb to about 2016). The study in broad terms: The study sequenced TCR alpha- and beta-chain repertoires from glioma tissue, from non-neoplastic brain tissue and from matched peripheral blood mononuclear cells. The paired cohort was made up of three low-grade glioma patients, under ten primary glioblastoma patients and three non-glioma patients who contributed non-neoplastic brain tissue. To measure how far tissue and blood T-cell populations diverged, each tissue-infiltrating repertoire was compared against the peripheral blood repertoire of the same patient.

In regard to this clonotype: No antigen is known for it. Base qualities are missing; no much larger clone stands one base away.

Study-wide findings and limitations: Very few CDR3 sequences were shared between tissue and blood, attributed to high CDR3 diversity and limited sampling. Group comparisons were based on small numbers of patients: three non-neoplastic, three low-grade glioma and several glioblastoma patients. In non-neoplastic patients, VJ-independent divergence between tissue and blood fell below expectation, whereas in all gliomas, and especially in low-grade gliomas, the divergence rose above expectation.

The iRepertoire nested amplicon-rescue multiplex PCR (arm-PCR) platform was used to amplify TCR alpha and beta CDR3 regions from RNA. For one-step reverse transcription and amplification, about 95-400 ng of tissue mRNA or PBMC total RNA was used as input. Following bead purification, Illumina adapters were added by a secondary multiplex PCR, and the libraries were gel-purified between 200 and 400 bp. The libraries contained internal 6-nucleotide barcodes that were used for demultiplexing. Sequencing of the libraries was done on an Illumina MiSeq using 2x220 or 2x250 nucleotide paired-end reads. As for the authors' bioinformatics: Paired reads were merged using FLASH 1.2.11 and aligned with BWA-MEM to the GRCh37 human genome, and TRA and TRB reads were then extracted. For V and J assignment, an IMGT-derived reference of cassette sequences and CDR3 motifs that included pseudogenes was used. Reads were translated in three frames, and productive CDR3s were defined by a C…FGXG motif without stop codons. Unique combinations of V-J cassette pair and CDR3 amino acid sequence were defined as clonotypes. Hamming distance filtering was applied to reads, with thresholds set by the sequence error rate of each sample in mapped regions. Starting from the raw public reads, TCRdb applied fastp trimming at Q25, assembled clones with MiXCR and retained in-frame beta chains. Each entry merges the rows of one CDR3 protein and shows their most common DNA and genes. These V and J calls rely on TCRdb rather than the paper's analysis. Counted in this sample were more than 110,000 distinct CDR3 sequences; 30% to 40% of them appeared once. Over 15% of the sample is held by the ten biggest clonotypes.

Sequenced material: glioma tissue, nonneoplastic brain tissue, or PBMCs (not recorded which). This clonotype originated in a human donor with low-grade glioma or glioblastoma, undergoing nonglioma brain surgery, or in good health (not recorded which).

The DNA reads TGCAGTGCTAGGTTTGCAGGGGGCAGGAGCTCCGGGGAGCTGTTTTTT. Translated, this gives CSARFAGGRSSGELFF. This sequence uses TRBV20-1 and TRBJ2-2; 8 central bases correspond to TRBD1. Relative to germline, V is missing 3 bases and J is missing 6 bases, with 12 bases of the junction outside any gene match. CDR1 is given as DFQATT and CDR2 as SNEGSKA, both from the germline V gene (reference sequence). The CDR3 starts with the cysteine, ends with the phenylalanine, and has 16 residues. Solely the CDR3 DNA is kept, with 48 bases framed from the first base.